This TCR beta chain was sequenced during a study of T-cell memory formation after mild COVID-19 (dated by TCRdb to the early 2020s). With respect to the entire study: Most TCR sequence clusters were specific to one of the two donors. Two young, previously healthy adult volunteers made up the cohort, one male and one female. Longitudinal TCRalpha and TCRbeta repertoire sequencing tracked T-cell clones expanding and contracting after mild COVID-19 in a couple of donors.

PBMCs were isolated by Ficoll-Paque density gradient centrifugation. TCRdb shows the sequencer as Illumina NovaSeq 6000. TCRalpha and TCRbeta cDNA libraries were built by 5'RACE with constant-segment primers, adding sample barcodes and unique molecular identifiers. RNA was extracted from every sample with Trizol reagent. Libraries were amplified in two PCR steps, with a second sample barcode and Illumina TruSeq adapters added in the second step. Sequencing of libraries was performed on an Illumina NovaSeq with 2 x 150 bp paired-end reads. In the authors' own workflow: With migec v1.2.7, reads were demultiplexed and then collapsed into UMI-guided consensus sequences. Using mixcr v2.1.11, UMI consensuses were aligned to TRA and TRB V and J templates and then assembled into clonotypes. Expanded or contracted clonotypes were those called significant by both edgeR and NoisET, with noise models trained on biological replicates. For edgeR calls, a false discovery rate-adjusted p below 0.01 and a log2 fold-change threshold of 1 were applied. PCA with hierarchical clustering of max-normalized trajectories of the 1000 most abundant clonotypes was used as exploratory dynamics analysis. Each responding clone was given a CD4 or CD8 phenotype based on the CD4+ and CD8+ repertoires, which had been sequenced separately. The raw public reads went through TCRdb reprocessing: fastp at Q25, MiXCR clone calling, in-frame beta chains kept. Duplicate CDR3 protein sequences are folded into a single record with the most common DNA and genes. The V and J calls and clone size are TCRdb's, not the authors'. This sample comprises about 560,000 distinct CDR3 sequences, roughly 21% of them detected only once. The ten top clones hold around 8.4% of the sample.

The germline V gene provides CDR1 KGHDR and CDR2 SFDVKD. From the cysteine through the phenylalanine, the CDR3 covers 12 amino acids. The retained sequence is limited to the CDR3, 36 bases, with the frame set at the first base. After removal of 5 bases from V and 7 bases from J, the junction retains 3 bases not matched to a gene. Note on this clonotype: Its specific antigen is unknown. No qualities accompany the bases; no much larger clone lies one base away.

Here is what the overall study found, with its caveats: Clones contracting from day 15 to 85 had balanced CD4/CD8 phenotypes, while a second wave expanding from day 15 to 37 was biased towards CD4+. The second-wave clones that peaked on day 37 were not confirmed to be SARS-CoV-2 specific. The detection of some responding clones in pre-infection memory suggests that pre-existing cross-reactive memory T cells joined the SARS-CoV-2 response. Only a couple of mild cases were covered by the study, and larger cohorts that include severe cases with pre-infection samples were considered necessary. Contracting CD4+ clones were located mainly in the CM and EM memory subsets, whereas CD8+ clones were found to be enriched in EMRA.

The sample was PBMCs or a T cell subset sorted from them (not recorded which). The receptor's source is an adult woman who had mild COVID-19 (a few samples of this study predate the infection). The sample titles of this study are shuffled in the database, so cell type and time point are left out; the donor was told from shared clones. The chain is assembled from TRBV24-1 and TRBJ2-5; the central 7 bases match TRBD2. The nucleotides read TGTGCCACCAGTGGGGCGGGGGTGACCCAGTACTTC. The encoded protein is CATSGAGVTQYF.